This T cell receptor beta chain was obtained from a study of PD-L1 blockade in urothelial cancer. Study-wide background: Patients started atezolizumab around 2014, 1,200 mg intravenously every 3 weeks. T cell content in blood samples showed a median of 141,255. Once treatment had started, blood was analyzed at 3 weeks (second dose) and again at 6 weeks.

This CDR3 is built from 16 residues. Trimming at V came to 3 bases and at J to 9 bases, leaving 15 bases not matched to a gene. The germline CDR1 and CDR2 sequences are GTSNPN and SVGIG (reference sequence). The method was immunoSEQ multiplex PCR; TCRdb's version includes in-frame clones alone and lacks a portion of them. The data show 55,000 to 80,000 clones, with approximately 86% seen just once and 15% held by the top ten. The time point: pretreatment peripheral blood. Peripheral blood mononuclear cells were collected from every patient before and during treatment, yielding between 1 and 8 samples per patient. This clone was recorded only once.

The chain combines TRBV30 with TRBJ2-1; 9 nucleotides match TRBD2. This clonotype was sampled from a man between 60 and 75 years old with urothelial cancer. The sequences come from PBMCs, collected around atezolizumab (anti-PD-L1) treatment. As DNA, the CDR3 is TGTGCCTGGAGCTTTTACGGCGGGGGGGCCATAGGTGAGCAGTTCTTC. Its translation: CAWSFYGGGAIGEQFF.